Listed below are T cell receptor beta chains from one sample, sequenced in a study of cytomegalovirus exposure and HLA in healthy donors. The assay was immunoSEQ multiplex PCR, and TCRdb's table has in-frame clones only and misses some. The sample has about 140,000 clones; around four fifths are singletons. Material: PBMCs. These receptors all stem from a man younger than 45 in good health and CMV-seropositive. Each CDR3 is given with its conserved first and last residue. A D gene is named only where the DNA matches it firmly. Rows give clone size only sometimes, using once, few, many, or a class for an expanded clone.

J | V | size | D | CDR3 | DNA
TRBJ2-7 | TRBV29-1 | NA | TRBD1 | CSVEGTGAVQYF | TGCAGCGTTGAGGGGACAGGGGCCGTGCAGTACTTC
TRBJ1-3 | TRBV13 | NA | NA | CASSRNVGGIGNTIYF | TGTGCCAGCAGCCGTAATGTGGGAGGGATTGGAAACACCATATATTTT
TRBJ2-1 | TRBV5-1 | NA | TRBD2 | CASSFLLAGNHNEQFF | TGCGCCAGCAGCTTCCTACTAGCGGGAAACCACAATGAGCAGTTCTTC
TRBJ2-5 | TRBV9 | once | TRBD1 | CASSTHPPGTGIETQYF | TGTGCCAGCAGCACCCACCCCCCGGGGACAGGGATTGAGACCCAGTACTTC
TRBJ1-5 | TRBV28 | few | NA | CASSLEAANQPQHF | TGTGCCAGCAGTTTGGAGGCAGCTAATCAGCCCCAGCATTTT
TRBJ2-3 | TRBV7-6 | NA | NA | CASSLIGGPDTQYF | TGTGCCAGCAGCTTAATCGGGGGTCCCGATACGCAGTATTTT
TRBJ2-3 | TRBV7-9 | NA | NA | CASRGADTQYF | TGTGCCAGCCGGGGAGCTGATACGCAGTATTTT
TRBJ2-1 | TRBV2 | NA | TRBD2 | CASSPSTSGGDNEQFF | TGTGCCAGCAGCCCCTCTACTAGCGGGGGAGACAATGAGCAGTTCTTC
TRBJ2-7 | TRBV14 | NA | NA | CASSQDDLTAPYEQYF | TGTGCCAGCAGCCAAGATGACCTAACAGCTCCCTACGAGCAGTACTTC
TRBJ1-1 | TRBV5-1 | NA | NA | CASILGLGNTEAFF | TGCGCCAGCATCCTGGGTCTAGGGAACACTGAAGCTTTCTTT
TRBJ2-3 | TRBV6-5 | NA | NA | CASSYSIRGTDTQYF | TGTGCCAGCAGTTACTCGATCAGGGGCACAGATACGCAGTATTTT
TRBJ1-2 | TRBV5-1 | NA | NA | CASSLGTDNYGYTF | TGCGCCAGCAGCTTGGGGACAGATAACTATGGCTACACCTTC
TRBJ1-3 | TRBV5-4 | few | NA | CASSYGTFSSGNTIYF | TGTGCCAGCAGCTATGGGACTTTCAGCTCTGGAAACACCATATATTTT
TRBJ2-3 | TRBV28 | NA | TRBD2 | CASRLGAGADTQYF | TGTGCCAGCAGATTAGGAGCGGGAGCAGATACGCAGTATTTT
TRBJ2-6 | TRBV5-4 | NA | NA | CASSLRQGGPGANVLTF | TGTGCCAGCAGCCTCCGACAGGGAGGACCTGGGGCCAACGTCCTGACTTTC
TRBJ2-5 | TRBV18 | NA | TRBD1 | CASSPGTAQETQYF | TGTGCCAGCTCACCAGGGACAGCACAAGAGACCCAGTACTTC
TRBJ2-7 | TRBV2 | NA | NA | CASKLGWEAEQYF | TGTGCCAGCAAGCTGGGGTGGGAGGCCGAGCAGTACTTC
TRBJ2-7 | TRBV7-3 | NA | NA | CASSRGREAEQYF | TGTGCCAGCAGCCGAGGTAGGGAGGCCGAGCAGTACTTC
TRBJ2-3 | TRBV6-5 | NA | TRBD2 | CASSYHPTSGADTQYF | TGTGCCAGCAGTTACCACCCCACTAGCGGGGCGGATACGCAGTATTTT
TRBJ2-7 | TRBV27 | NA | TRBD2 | CASRRLAGLYEQYF | TGTGCCAGCAGACGACTAGCGGGGCTTTACGAGCAGTACTTC
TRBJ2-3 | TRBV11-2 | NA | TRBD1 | CASSTIRGPHTDTQYF | TGTGCCAGCAGCACCATAAGGGGGCCACACACAGATACGCAGTATTTT
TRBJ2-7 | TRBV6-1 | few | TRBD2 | CASSEPSGSHEQYF | TGTGCCAGCAGTGAGCCTAGCGGGAGCCACGAGCAGTACTTC
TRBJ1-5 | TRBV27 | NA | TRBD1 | CASSLTGVLGLYQPQHF | TGTGCCAGCAGTCTGACAGGGGTGTTGGGGTTATATCAGCCCCAGCATTTT
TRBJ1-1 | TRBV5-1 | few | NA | CASSLYGERDTEAFF | TGCGCCAGCAGCTTGTACGGGGAAAGGGACACTGAAGCTTTCTTT
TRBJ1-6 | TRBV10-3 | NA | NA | CAITGYSNSPLHF | TGTGCCATAACAGGGTACTCGAATTCACCCCTCCACTTT
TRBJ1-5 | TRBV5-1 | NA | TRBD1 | CASSLAGTALQPQHF | TGCGCCAGCAGCTTGGCCGGGACAGCCCTGCAGCCCCAGCATTTT
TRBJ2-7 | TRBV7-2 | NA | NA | CASSLTGGQSTYEQYF | TGTGCCAGCAGCTTAACCGGAGGGCAGTCTACCTACGAGCAGTACTTC
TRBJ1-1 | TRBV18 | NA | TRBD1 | CASSPTGQGFEAFF | TGTGCCAGCTCACCTACGGGACAGGGGTTTGAGGCTTTCTTT
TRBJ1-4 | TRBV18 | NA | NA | CASSPRGDPNEKLFF | TGTGCCAGCTCACCTCGCGGAGACCCGAATGAAAAACTGTTTTTT
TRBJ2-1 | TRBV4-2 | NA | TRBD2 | CASSQSWTSGGYNEQFF | TGTGCCAGCAGCCAATCATGGACTAGCGGGGGCTACAATGAGCAGTTCTTC
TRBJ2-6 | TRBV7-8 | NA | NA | CASSLDVGLSGANVLTF | TGTGCCAGCAGCTTAGATGTCGGACTCTCTGGGGCCAACGTCCTGACTTTC
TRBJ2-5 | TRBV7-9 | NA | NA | CSSSAQRETQYF | TGTTCCAGCAGTGCCCAGCGGGAGACCCAGTACTTC
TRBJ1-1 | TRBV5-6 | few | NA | CASSLWQSDEAFF | TGTGCCAGCAGCTTGTGGCAAAGCGATGAAGCTTTCTTT
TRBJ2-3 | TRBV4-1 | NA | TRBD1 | CASSQESTGGPDTQYF | TGCGCCAGCAGCCAAGAATCGACAGGGGGACCAGATACGCAGTATTTT
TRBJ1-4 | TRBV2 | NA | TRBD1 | CASHAGTGNEKLFF | TGTGCCAGTCACGCGGGGACAGGCAATGAAAAACTGTTTTTT
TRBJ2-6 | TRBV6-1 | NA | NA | CASRPQGSGANVLTF | TGTGCCAGCAGACCTCAGGGTTCCGGGGCCAACGTCCTGACTTTC
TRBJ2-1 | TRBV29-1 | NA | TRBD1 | CSGCTGGKNNEQFF | TGCAGCGGTTGTACAGGGGGTAAGAACAATGAGCAGTTCTTC